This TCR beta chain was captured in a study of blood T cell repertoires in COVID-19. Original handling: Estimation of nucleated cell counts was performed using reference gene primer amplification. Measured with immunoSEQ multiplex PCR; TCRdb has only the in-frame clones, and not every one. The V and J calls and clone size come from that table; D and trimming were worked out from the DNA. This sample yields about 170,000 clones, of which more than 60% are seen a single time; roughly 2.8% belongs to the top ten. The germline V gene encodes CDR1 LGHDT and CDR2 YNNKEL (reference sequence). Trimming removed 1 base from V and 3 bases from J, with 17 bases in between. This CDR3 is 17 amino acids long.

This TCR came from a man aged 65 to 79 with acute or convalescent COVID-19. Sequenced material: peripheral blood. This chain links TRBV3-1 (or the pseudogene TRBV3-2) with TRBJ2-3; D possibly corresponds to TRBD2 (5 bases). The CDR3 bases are TGTGCCAGCAGCCAAGCGCACTGGCGGAGGAGGACAGATACGCAGTATTTT. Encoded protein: CASSQAHWRRRTDTQYF.